The rows below give T cell receptor beta chains drawn from one sample of a study of blood T cell repertoires in COVID-19. Sequencing was performed with immunoSEQ multiplex PCR; in TCRdb, only in-frame clones are kept and a portion is missing. This sample carries 220,000 or so clones, around 80% of them seen once, and the ten largest clones take 15% to 20%. Material: peripheral blood. These receptors all come from a man aged 30 to 45 with active or convalescent COVID-19. The CDR3 runs from the conserved cysteine through the conserved F or W. Each record gives: D gene, clone size, J gene, V gene, CDR3 protein, CDR3 DNA. A D gene is named only where the DNA matches it firmly. Rows may omit the clone size; those that give it use once, few, many or a size class.

>-|-|TRBJ1-6|TRBV19
CASSIGRELPLSPLHF
TGTGCCAGTAGTATTGGTCGGGAACTCCCGCTTTCACCCCTCCACTTT
>-|-|TRBJ1-1|TRBV19
CASSIGVNTEAFF
TGTGCCAGTAGTATAGGAGTGAACACTGAAGCTTTCTTT
>TRBD1|-|TRBJ2-7|TRBV5-1
CASSLTGQGGSPYF
TGCGCCAGCAGCTTGACGGGACAGGGAGGTTCCCCGTACTTC
>-|-|TRBJ2-5|TRBV7-9
CASSLARGGETQYF
TGTGCCAGCAGCTTAGCCAGGGGTGGAGAGACCCAGTACTTC
>-|-|TRBJ1-5|TRBV4-2
CASSQDWQGNQPQHF
TGTGCCAGCAGCCAAGATTGGCAGGGGAATCAGCCCCAGCATTTT
>-|once|TRBJ1-5|TRBV28
CASRLLVPSAGPQHF
TGTGCCAGCAGACTCCTTGTCCCTTCCGCTGGGCCCCAGCATTTT
>-|-|TRBJ2-7|TRBV7-2
CASSLRGRSYEQYF
TGTGCCAGCAGCCTCCGTGGGAGATCCTACGAGCAGTACTTC
>-|-|TRBJ1-1|TRBV5-5
CASSPRGAQNTEAFF
TGTGCCAGCAGCCCCCGGGGGGCCCAGAACACTGAAGCTTTCTTT
>-|-|TRBJ1-1|TRBV6-5
CASGSGRDTEAFF
TGTGCCAGCGGATCCGGGAGGGACACTGAAGCTTTCTTT
>TRBD2|-|TRBJ2-7|TRBV28
CASSFWRGITSYEQYF
TGTGCCAGCAGTTTCTGGCGGGGGATTACCTCCTACGAGCAGTACTTC
>-|-|TRBJ1-5|TRBV19
CASSALTNQPQHF
TGTGCCAGTAGCGCACTAACGAATCAGCCCCAGCATTTT
>-|-|TRBJ2-3|TRBV3-1/TRBV3-2
CASSHKGQGPTDTQYF
TGTGCCAGCAGCCATAAGGGGCAGGGGCCCACAGATACGCAGTATTTT
>TRBD2|-|TRBJ2-3|TRBV9
CASSVGPGGTEDTQYF
TGTGCCAGCAGCGTAGGTCCGGGGGGGACGGAGGATACGCAGTATTTT
>-|-|TRBJ1-4|TRBV15
CATSRGDGRNEKLFF
TGTGCCACCAGCAGAGGGGACGGGAGAAATGAAAAACTGTTTTTT
>TRBD1|-|TRBJ1-2|TRBV18
CASSPSTGNGYTF
TGTGCCAGCTCACCCTCGACAGGGAATGGCTACACCTTC
>-|few|TRBJ2-7|TRBV7-2
CASSLLAVYEQYF
TGTGCCAGCAGCTTACTAGCCGTCTACGAGCAGTACTTC
>-|few|TRBJ2-3|TRBV9
CASSVERGTDTQYF
TGTGCCAGCAGCGTAGAACGCGGCACAGATACGCAGTATTTT
>TRBD2|-|TRBJ2-2|TRBV7-9
CASSQPGLAGITGELFF
TGTGCCAGCAGCCAACCAGGACTAGCGGGAATCACCGGGGAGCTGTTTTTT
>-|-|TRBJ1-1|TRBV18
CASSYRGDTEAFF
TGTGCCAGCTCTTACCGGGGGGACACTGAAGCTTTCTTT
>TRBD1|-|TRBJ2-7|TRBV7-7
CASSRDRGAYEQYF
TGTGCTAGCAGCCGGGACAGGGGTGCATACGAGCAGTACTTC
>-|-|TRBJ2-7|TRBV6-2/TRBV6-3
CASSFGGDEQYF
TGTGCCAGCAGTTTCGGAGGGGACGAGCAGTACTTC
>-|few|TRBJ2-5|TRBV10-2
CASSRGPETQYF
TGCGCCAGCAGCAGGGGCCCGGAGACCCAGTACTTC
>-|-|TRBJ2-7|TRBV27
CASSSGGISYEQYF
TGTGCCAGCAGTTCCGGCGGGATCTCCTACGAGCAGTACTTC
>-|-|TRBJ2-7|TRBV6-1
CASSEWGPEYEQYF
TGTGCCAGCAGTGAATGGGGCCCAGAGTACGAGCAGTACTTC
>TRBD1|-|TRBJ1-2|TRBV7-9
CASSLADRASYGYTF
TGTGCCAGCAGCTTAGCGGACAGGGCTTCCTATGGCTACACCTTC
>-|-|TRBJ1-2|TRBV28
CASSLSSRPNYGYTF
TGTGCCAGCAGTTTATCTTCCAGGCCAAACTATGGCTACACCTTC
>-|-|TRBJ1-5|TRBV5-5
CASSLRAGGQPQHF
TGTGCCAGCAGCTTGCGGGCCGGGGGTCAGCCCCAGCATTTT